This T cell receptor (beta chain) stems from a study of blood T cell repertoires in COVID-19. Across the study: COVID-19 samples from acute and convalescent phases originated in the United States, Italy and Spain. PBMCs, B-cell-depleted T cells, or T cells provided the cDNA or gDNA that made up the material.

As originally analysed: For nucleated cells, counts were estimated from reference gene primer amplification. Some clones are missing from TCRdb's copy, which holds only in-frame ones; the method was immunoSEQ multiplex PCR. Clonal size and the V and J genes are those of that table, whereas D and trimming came from the DNA. This table holds 76,000 or so clones, more than 65% found once. Germline loops: CDR1 SQVTM, CDR2 ANQGSEA. This CDR3 contains 13 residues. V lost 4 bases to trimming and J lost 3 bases; unmatched junction nucleotides: 3. This clonotype originated in a man aged 50 or older with acute or convalescent COVID-19. This chain uses TRBV29-1 with TRBJ2-7, with 10 bases fitting TRBD1. The sample was peripheral blood. The CDR3 spells CSVGRDRGYEQYF. The CDR3 DNA reads TGCAGCGTTGGAAGGGACAGGGGCTACGAGCAGTACTTC.